Included here is one T cell receptor (beta chain) sequence, with context. What it binds is unknown. The entry originates in a study of read filtering for tumor transcriptome and immune sequencing. The overall study: After DNase treatment, RNA was made into whole-transcriptome libraries.

Whole-study results and caveats: Without single-read clonotypes, shared clonotype proportions correlated more between IR-seq and RNA-seq.

This CDR3 spans 15 amino acids. The V segment lost 6 bases and the J segment 8 bases; nucleotides outside the gene matches: 14. The germline gives CDR1 MNHNS, CDR2 SASEGT. From approximately 430 ng of RNA, a library with molecular barcoded alpha/delta and beta/gamma adaptors was made. TCRdb recomputed calls from the reads with MiXCR, one row per CDR3 protein. The data show some 130,000 distinct CDR3 sequences, 13% seen once. Sequencing was performed on a population of CD138-negative cells sorted from bone marrow. The clonotype originates from a donor at least 40 years old with multiple myeloma. V and J are TRBV6-1 and TRBJ1-1; 8 bases line up with TRBD1. The chain's CDR3 is CASRAGTGLPGEAFF. The CDR3 DNA sequence: TGTGCCAGCAGGGCCGGGACAGGCCTCCCGGGCGAAGCTTTCTTT.